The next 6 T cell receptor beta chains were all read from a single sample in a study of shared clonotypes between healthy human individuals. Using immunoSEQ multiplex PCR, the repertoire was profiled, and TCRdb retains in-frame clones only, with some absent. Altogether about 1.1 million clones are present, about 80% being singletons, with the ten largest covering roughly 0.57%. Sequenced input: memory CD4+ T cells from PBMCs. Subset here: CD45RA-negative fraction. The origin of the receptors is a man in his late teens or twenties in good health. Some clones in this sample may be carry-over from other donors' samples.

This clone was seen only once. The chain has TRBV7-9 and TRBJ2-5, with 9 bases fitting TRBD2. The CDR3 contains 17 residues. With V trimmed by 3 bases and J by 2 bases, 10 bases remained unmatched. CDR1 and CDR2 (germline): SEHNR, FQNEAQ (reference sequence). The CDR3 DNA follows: TGTGCCAGCAGCTTCATCTTGACTAGCGGAGTTCAAGAGACCCAGTACTTC. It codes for CASSFILTSGVQETQYF.

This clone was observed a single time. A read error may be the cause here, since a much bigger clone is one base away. The CDR3 nucleotides are TGTGCCAGCAGCCGACTAGCGGGGAACACCGGGGAGCTGTTTTTT. Its translation: CASSRLAGNTGELFF. The chain employs TRBV7-6 and TRBJ2-2; TRBD2 matches 10 bases. Germline CDR1 is SGHVS and CDR2 is FNYEAQ. The length of the CDR3 is 15 residues. The junction had 1 base not matched to a gene; V was cut back by 5 bases and J by 1 base.

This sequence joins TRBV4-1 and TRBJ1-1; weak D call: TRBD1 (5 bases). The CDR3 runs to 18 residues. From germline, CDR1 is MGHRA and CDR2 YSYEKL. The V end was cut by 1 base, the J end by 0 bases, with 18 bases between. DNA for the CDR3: TGCGCCAGCAGCCAAGTCGGGATCGGGCAGGGACTGAACACTGAAGCTTTCTTT. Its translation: CASSQVGIGQGLNTEAFF.

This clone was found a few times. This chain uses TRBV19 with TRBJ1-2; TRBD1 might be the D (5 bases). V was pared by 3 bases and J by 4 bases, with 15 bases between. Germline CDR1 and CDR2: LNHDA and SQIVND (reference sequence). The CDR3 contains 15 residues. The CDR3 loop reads CASSMRLGVVYGYTF. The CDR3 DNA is TGTGCCAGTAGTATGCGGCTGGGGGTTGTCTATGGCTACACCTTC.

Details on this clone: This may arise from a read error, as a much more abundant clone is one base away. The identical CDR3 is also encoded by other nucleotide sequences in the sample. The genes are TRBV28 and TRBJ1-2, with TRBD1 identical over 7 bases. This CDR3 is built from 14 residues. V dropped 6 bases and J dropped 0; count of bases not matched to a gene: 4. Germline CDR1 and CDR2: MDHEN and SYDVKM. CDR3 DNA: TGTGCCAGCAGCCTCGGACAGGCTAACTATGGCTACACCTTC. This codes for CASSLGQANYGYTF.

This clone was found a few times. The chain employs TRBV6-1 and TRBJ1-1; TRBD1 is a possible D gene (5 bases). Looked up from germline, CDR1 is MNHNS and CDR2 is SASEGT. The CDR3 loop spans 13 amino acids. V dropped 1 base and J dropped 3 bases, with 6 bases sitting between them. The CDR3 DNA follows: TGTGCCAGCAGTGAAGGGGGCCACACTGAAGCTTTCTTT. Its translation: CASSEGGHTEAFF.